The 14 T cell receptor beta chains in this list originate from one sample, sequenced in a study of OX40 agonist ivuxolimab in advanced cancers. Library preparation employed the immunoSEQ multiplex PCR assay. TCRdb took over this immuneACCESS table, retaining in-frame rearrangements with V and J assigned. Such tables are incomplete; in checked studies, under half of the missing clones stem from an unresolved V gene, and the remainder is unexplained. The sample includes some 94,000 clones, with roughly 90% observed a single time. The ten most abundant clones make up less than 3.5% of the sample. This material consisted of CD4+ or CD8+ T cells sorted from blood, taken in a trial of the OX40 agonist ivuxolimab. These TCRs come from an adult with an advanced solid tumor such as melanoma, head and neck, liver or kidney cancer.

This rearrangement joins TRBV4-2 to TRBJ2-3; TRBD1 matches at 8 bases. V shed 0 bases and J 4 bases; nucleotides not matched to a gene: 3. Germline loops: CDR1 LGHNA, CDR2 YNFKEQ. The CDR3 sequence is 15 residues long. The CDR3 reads CASSQDDRGADTQYF. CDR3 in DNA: TGTGCCAGCAGCCAAGATGACAGGGGAGCAGATACGCAGTATTTT.

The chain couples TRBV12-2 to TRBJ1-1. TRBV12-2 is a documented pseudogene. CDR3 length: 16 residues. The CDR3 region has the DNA TGTGCAAGTCGCTTAATCCAAACTAGGGGAAACACTGAAGCTTTCTTT. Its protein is CASRLIQTRGNTEAFF.

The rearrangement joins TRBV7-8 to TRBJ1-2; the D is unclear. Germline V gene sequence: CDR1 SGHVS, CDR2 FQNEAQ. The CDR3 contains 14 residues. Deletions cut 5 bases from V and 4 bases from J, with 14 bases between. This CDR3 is CASSPRPVGYGYTF. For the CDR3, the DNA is TGTGCCAGCAGCCCAAGGCCCGTCGGCTATGGCTACACCTTC. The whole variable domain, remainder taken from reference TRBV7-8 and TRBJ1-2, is GAGVSQSPRYKVAKRGQDVALRCDPISGHVSLFWYQQALGQGPEFLTYFQNEAQLDKSGLPSDRFFAERPEGSVSTLKIQRTQQEDSAVYLCASSPRPVGYGYTFGSGTRLTVV.

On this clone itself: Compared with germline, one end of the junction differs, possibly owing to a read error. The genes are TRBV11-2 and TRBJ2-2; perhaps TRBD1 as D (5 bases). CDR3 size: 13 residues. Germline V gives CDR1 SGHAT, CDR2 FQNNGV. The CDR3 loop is CASSSGNAGELFF. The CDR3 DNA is TGTGCCAGCAGTTCAGGGAACGCCGGGGAGCTGTTTTTT.

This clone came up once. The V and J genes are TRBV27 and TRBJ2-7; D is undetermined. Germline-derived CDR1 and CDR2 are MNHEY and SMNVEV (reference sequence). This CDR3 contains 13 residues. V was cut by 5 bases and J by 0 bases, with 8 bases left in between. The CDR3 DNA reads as TGTGCCAGCAGTGCCGGACCCTCCTACGAGCAGTACTTC. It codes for CASSAGPSYEQYF.

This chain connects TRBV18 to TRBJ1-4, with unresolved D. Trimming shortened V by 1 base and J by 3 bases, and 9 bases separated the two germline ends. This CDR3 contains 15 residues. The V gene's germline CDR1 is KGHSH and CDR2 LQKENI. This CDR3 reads CASSPLQESNEKLFF. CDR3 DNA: TGTGCCAGCTCACCACTTCAGGAGTCTAATGAAAAACTGTTTTTT.

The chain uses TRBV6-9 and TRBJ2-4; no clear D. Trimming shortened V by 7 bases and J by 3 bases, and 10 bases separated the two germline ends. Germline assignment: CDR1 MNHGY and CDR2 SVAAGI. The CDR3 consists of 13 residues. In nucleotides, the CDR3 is TGTGCCAGCAAAAAAGGCCACAAAAACATTCAGTACTTC. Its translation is CASKKGHKNIQYF.

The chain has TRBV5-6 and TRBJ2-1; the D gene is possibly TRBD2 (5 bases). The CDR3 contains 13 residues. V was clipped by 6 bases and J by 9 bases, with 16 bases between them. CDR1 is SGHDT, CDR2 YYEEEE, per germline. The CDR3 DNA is TGTGCCAGCAACTTTCCACTAGGCACTGAGCAGTTCTTC. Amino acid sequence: CASNFPLGTEQFF.

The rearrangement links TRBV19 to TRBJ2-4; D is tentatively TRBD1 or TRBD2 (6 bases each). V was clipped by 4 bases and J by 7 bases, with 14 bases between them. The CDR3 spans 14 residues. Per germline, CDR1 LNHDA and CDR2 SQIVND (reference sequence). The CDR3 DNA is TGTGCCAGTAGTAGTCCGGGGGCGCCGAACATTCAGTACTTC. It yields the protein CASSSPGAPNIQYF.

The CDR3 DNA reads as TGTGCCAGCACCCGGGGGGGGAGGGCCGGCACAGATACGCAGTATTTT. Amino acid sequence: CASTRGGRAGTDTQYF. The chain recombines TRBV27 with TRBJ2-3, with 8 bases that match TRBD2. This CDR3 is 16 amino acids long. V was pared by 7 bases and J by 1 base, with 10 bases of the junction left unmatched. CDR1 is MNHEY and CDR2 is SMNVEV in the germline V gene (reference sequence).

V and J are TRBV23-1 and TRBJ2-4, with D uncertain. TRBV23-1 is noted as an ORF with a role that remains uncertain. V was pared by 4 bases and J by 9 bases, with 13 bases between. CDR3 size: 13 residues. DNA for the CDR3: TGCGCCAGCAGTCTTTCTATCCAGCCCATTCAGTACTTC. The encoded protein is CASSLSIQPIQYF.

The CDR3 is CASSGLGGDRVYNEQFF. In DNA, the CDR3 is TGCGCCAGCAGTGGGTTGGGCGGGGACAGGGTGTACAATGAGCAGTTCTTC. This sequence joins TRBV10-2 and TRBJ2-1; 9 bases are a match to TRBD1. This CDR3 spans 17 amino acids. Germline V gives CDR1 WSHSY, CDR2 SAAADI. J was trimmed by 4 bases and V by 4 bases; bases with no gene match: 11.

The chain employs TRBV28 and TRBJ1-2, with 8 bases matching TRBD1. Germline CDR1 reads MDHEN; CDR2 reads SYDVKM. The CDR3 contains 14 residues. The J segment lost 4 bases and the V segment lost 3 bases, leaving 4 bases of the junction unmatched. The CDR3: CASSFDGTGYGYTF. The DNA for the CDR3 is TGTGCCAGCAGTTTCGACGGGACAGGCTATGGCTACACCTTC.

CDR3 sequence: CASSPGYQPQHF. CDR3 in DNA: TGTGCCAGCAGTCCGGGGTATCAGCCCCAGCATTTT. The rearrangement uses TRBV6-5 and TRBJ1-5; no firm D call. Trimming shortened V by 5 bases and J by 5 bases, and 7 bases separated the two germline ends. Germline V gives CDR1 MNHEY, CDR2 SVGAGI. The CDR3 loop spans 12 amino acids.